The 27 T cell receptor beta chains below were found in one sample sequenced in a study of control samples from healthy donors and cancer patients. The repertoire was sequenced with immunoSEQ multiplex PCR; TCRdb's copy has only in-frame clones and lacks some. The sample has over 200,000 clones; over 70% are singletons. Sequenced material: PBMCs. These receptors originate from a woman in her sixties or seventies with lung cancer.

The chain is built from TRBV6-5 and TRBJ1-6; D might be TRBD1 (5 bases). CDR1 MNHEY and CDR2 SVGAGI come from the germline V gene. This CDR3 region has 13 residues. V was trimmed by 6 bases and J by 10 bases, leaving 13 bases between them. CDR3 in DNA: TGTGCCAGCAGACCACCGGGGCTCTCACCCCTCCACTTT. It yields the protein CASRPPGLSPLHF.

The chain couples TRBV7-3 to TRBJ1-1; D gene ambiguous. The CDR3 contains 13 residues. Germline V gene data show CDR1 as SGHTA and CDR2 as FQGTGA. V was trimmed by 5 bases and J by 1 base, leaving 8 bases between them. CDR3 amino acids: CASSRTANTEAFF. In DNA form, the CDR3 reads TGTGCCAGCAGCCGAACAGCGAACACTGAAGCTTTCTTT.

The chain carries TRBV5-4 and TRBJ2-7; TRBD2 might be the D (5 bases). V was trimmed by 4 bases and J by 4 bases, leaving 15 bases between them. Germline V gene data show CDR1 as SGHNT and CDR2 as YYREEE (reference sequence). The CDR3 spans 14 residues. This CDR3 is CASSRGQNKYEQYF. CDR3 in DNA: TGTGCCAGCAGCCGCGGGCAGAATAAATACGAGCAGTACTTC.

The chain carries TRBV5-1 and TRBJ2-7; D is possibly TRBD1 (6 bases). Germline V gene sequence: CDR1 SGHRS, CDR2 YFSETQ. This CDR3 spans 15 amino acids. Trimming took off 1 base at V and 6 bases at J, with 17 bases between the two ends. CDR3 in amino acids: CASSLSGTWAGEQYF. CDR3 DNA: TGCGCCAGCAGCTTGTCCGGGACATGGGCTGGCGAGCAGTACTTC.

As to this clone: The same CDR3 arises from other DNA sequences in this sample as well. J is TRBJ2-7 and V is TRBV3-1 (or the pseudogene TRBV3-2); D call uncertain. Germline CDR1 reads LGHDT; CDR2 reads YNNKEL (reference sequence). This CDR3 contains 11 residues. V was trimmed by 1 base and J by 4 bases, leaving 2 bases between them. CDR3 bases: TGTGCCAGCAGCCAAGCGTACGAGCAGTACTTC. Translation: CASSQAYEQYF.

This chain links TRBV6-2 or TRBV6-3 with TRBJ2-3, with 8 bases aligning to TRBD2. This CDR3 has 16 residues. Looked up from germline, CDR1 is MNHEY and CDR2 is SVGEGT. V lost 6 bases to trimming and J lost 2 bases; unmatched junction nucleotides: 10. The CDR3 protein is CASSLPQRGFTDTQYF. The CDR3 DNA is TGTGCCAGCAGCCTCCCCCAGCGGGGGTTCACAGATACGCAGTATTTT.

V is TRBV5-1 and J is TRBJ1-4, with 7 bases aligning to TRBD1. The CDR3 totals 14 residues. The J segment lost 4 bases and the V segment lost 4 bases, leaving 4 bases of the junction unmatched. Germline V CDR1 and CDR2: SGHRS, YFSETQ. CDR3 coding DNA: TGCGCCAGCAGCATGGGACAGAGTAATGAAAAACTGTTTTTT. Amino acids: CASSMGQSNEKLFF.

This chain joins TRBV6-6 and TRBJ1-4; no firm D call. This CDR3 has 13 residues. Between the trimmed V and J ends, which lost 4 bases and 9 bases, there was a span of 12 bases. Per the germline V gene, CDR1 is MNHNY and CDR2 is SVGAGI (reference sequence). CDR3 sequence reads: CASSLPAGQKLFF. In DNA form, the CDR3 reads TGTGCCAGCAGTTTACCGGCGGGCCAAAAACTGTTTTTT.

The rearrangement joins TRBV7-3 to TRBJ2-1; a weak D match, TRBD2 (7 bases). The CDR3 runs 15 residues. Trimming shortened V by 5 bases and J by 5 bases, and 16 bases separated the two germline ends. The germline gives CDR1 SGHTA, CDR2 FQGTGA. CDR3 nucleotides: TGTGCCAGCAGCCCAAAAAGGGGGGGCAACAATGAGCAGTTCTTC. Translated: CASSPKRGGNNEQFF.

The chain carries TRBV4-2 and TRBJ2-1, with D perhaps matching TRBD1 (6 bases). V shed 1 base and J shed 8 bases, with 12 bases lying between them. Germline V lookup: CDR1 LGHNA, CDR2 YNFKEQ. The CDR3 totals 14 residues. CDR3 sequence: CASSQVHREDEQFF. In nucleotides, the CDR3 is TGTGCCAGCAGCCAAGTACACAGGGAAGATGAGCAGTTCTTC.

The chain has TRBV10-3 and TRBJ2-2, with 12 bases that match TRBD1. Germline V gene sequence: CDR1 ENHRY, CDR2 SYGVKD. The CDR3 has 15 residues. Germline trimming cut 10 bases from V and 3 bases from J; bases unmatched to any gene: 6. The DNA for the CDR3 is TGTGCCACCCGGGACAGGGGGCGGGACACCGGGGAGCTGTTTTTT. Protein: CATRDRGRDTGELFF.

There are a few counts of this clone. The chain combines TRBV7-9 with TRBJ2-7; D not certain. Germline values: CDR1 SEHNR, CDR2 FQNEAQ (reference sequence). The CDR3 totals 13 residues. Trimming left V 5 bases short and J 6 bases short, with 14 bases between. This CDR3 is CASSPESRGEQYF. CDR3 coding DNA: TGTGCCAGCAGCCCAGAGTCCCGCGGCGAGCAGTACTTC.

The V and J genes are TRBV6-6 and TRBJ1-3; the match to TRBD1 covers 10 bases. The CDR3 contains 15 residues. J was trimmed by 5 bases and V by 0 bases; bases with no gene match: 1. CDR1 MNHNY and CDR2 SVGAGI come from the germline V gene (reference sequence). CDR3 protein: CASSYSDRGRNTIYF. In DNA form, the CDR3 reads TGTGCCAGCAGTTACTCGGACAGGGGGAGAAACACCATATATTTT.

The chain employs TRBV3-1 (or the pseudogene TRBV3-2) and TRBJ2-3; no firm D call. V was clipped by 3 bases and J by 1 base, with 11 bases between them. Germline V gene data show CDR1 as LGHDT and CDR2 as YNNKEL (reference sequence). This CDR3 has 15 residues. The CDR3, as DNA: TGTGCCAGCAGCCAGCCCCAACTGGGCACAGATACGCAGTATTTT. Protein sequence: CASSQPQLGTDTQYF.

The rearrangement joins TRBV5-6 to TRBJ2-6; no firm D call. The CDR3 spans 14 residues. Germline CDR1 is SGHDT and CDR2 is YYEEEE. Between the trimmed V and J ends, which lost 2 bases and 0 bases, there was a span of 3 bases. The CDR3 sequence: CASSLHSGANVLTF. CDR3 nucleotide sequence: TGTGCCAGCAGCTTACACTCTGGGGCCAACGTCCTGACTTTC.

V gene TRBV6-6 combines with J gene TRBJ2-3; D might be TRBD2 (7 bases). The germline V gene encodes CDR1 MNHNY and CDR2 SVGAGI (reference sequence). There are 17 residues in the CDR3. Trimming removed 6 bases at V and 2 bases at J, with 21 bases between. For the CDR3, the DNA is TGTGCCAGCAGCCGACCGCTGGGGGGGCGAAACACAGATACGCAGTATTTT. Translated, it gives CASSRPLGGRNTDTQYF.

The chain combines TRBV2 with TRBJ2-7; no reliable D call. The CDR3 is 13 residues long. Germline-derived CDR1 and CDR2 are SNHLY and FYNNEI. Trimming took 4 bases from V and 6 from J, leaving 13 bases between them. CDR3 nucleotide sequence: TGTGCCAGCAGTGTTGGGCAGGCTGGCGAGCAGTACTTC. The encoded protein is CASSVGQAGEQYF. The full variable domain, rest sourced from reference TRBV2 and TRBJ2-7, is EPEVTQTPSHQVTQMGQEVILRCVPISNHLYFYWYRQILGQKVEFLVSFYNNEISEKSEIFDDQFSVERPDGSNFTLKIRSTKLEDSAMYFCASSVGQAGEQYFGPGTRLTVT.

V usage is TRBV29-1 and J usage is TRBJ2-3, with 7 nucleotides matching TRBD2. CDR1 is SQVTM, CDR2 ANQGSEA, per germline. V gave up 3 bases and J gave up 4 bases; unmatched junction bases: 4. The CDR3 loop spans 13 amino acids. CDR3 loop: CSVERRGADTQYF. CDR3 bases: TGCAGCGTTGAGAGACGGGGGGCAGATACGCAGTATTTT.

The CDR3 nucleotides are TGCAGTGTAAAGGCTAATGAAAAACTGTTTTTT. It codes for CSVKANEKLFF. V usage is TRBV20-1 and J usage is TRBJ1-4; D not certain. The length of the CDR3 is 11 residues. Trimming pared 7 bases from V and 3 bases from J, leaving 6 bases between. Per germline, CDR1 DFQATT and CDR2 SNEGSKA (reference sequence).

V gene TRBV5-1 combines with J gene TRBJ1-1, with 7 bases matching TRBD1. CDR3 length: 15 amino acids. Losses at the gene ends were 2 bases for V and 4 bases for J; bases not matched to a gene: 8. Germline V gene lookup returns CDR1 SGHRS and CDR2 YFSETQ. In DNA form, the CDR3 reads TGCGCCAGCAGCTTAGACAGGGTGCGATTCACTGAAGCTTTCTTT. Protein: CASSLDRVRFTEAFF.

The genes are TRBV2 and TRBJ2-3; 8 bases line up with TRBD2. This CDR3 is 16 amino acids long. Trimming removed 8 bases from V and 3 bases from J; junction bases left unmatched: 13. CDR1 is SNHLY, CDR2 FYNNEI, per germline. Written as DNA, the CDR3 is TGTGCCAGCCGAGGAGGAAGAGCGGGAGTTACAGATACGCAGTATTTT. Translation gives CASRGGRAGVTDTQYF.

The rearrangement joins TRBV21-1 to TRBJ1-5. TRBV21-1 is deemed a pseudogene. This CDR3 is 16 amino acids long. CDR3 amino acids: CASSKSPSLSNQPQHF. The CDR3 coding sequence is TGTGCCAGCAGCAAAAGTCCATCCCTAAGCAATCAGCCCCAGCATTTT.

The chain uses TRBV5-1 and TRBJ1-1; weak D call: TRBD1 (5 bases). V gave up 0 bases and J gave up 7 bases, with 10 bases separating them. There are 13 residues in the CDR3. Germline-derived CDR1 and CDR2 are SGHRS and YFSETQ. The CDR3 spells CASSLDPTGEAFF. The CDR3 DNA sequence: TGCGCCAGCAGCTTGGACCCCACAGGTGAAGCTTTCTTT.

The rearrangement links TRBV9 to TRBJ2-1; D perhaps matches TRBD1 (5 bases). Trimming took off 0 bases at V and 9 bases at J, with 16 bases between the two ends. This CDR3 region has 15 residues. CDR1 is SGDLS, CDR2 YYNGEE, per germline. The CDR3 loop reads CASSVDVSGIGEQFF. The DNA of the CDR3 is TGTGCCAGCAGCGTAGATGTCTCAGGGATTGGTGAGCAGTTCTTC.

Only one count was recorded for this clone. The J gene is TRBJ1-6, the V gene TRBV27; D remains unclear. Germline V gene sequence: CDR1 MNHEY, CDR2 SMNVEV (reference sequence). V was cut by 6 bases and J by 7 bases, with 13 bases left in between. The CDR3 is made up of 14 amino acids. The CDR3 loop reads CASSTARPNSPLHF. CDR3 DNA sequence: TGTGCCAGCAGCACTGCGAGACCCAATTCACCCCTCCACTTT.

Worth noting for this clone: Other DNA sequences of this sample code for an identical CDR3. V usage is TRBV5-1 and J usage is TRBJ2-1; 11 bases are a match to TRBD2. V gave up 0 bases and J gave up 4 bases; unmatched junction bases: 3. The CDR3 loop spans 16 amino acids. The V gene's germline CDR1 is SGHRS and CDR2 YFSETQ. CDR3 bases: TGCGCCAGCAGCTTGGAAGGGACTAGCGGTTACAATGAGCAGTTCTTC. Its translation: CASSLEGTSGYNEQFF.

Concerning this clone: The sample contains more than one DNA sequence encoding this CDR3. V gene TRBV5-1 combines with J gene TRBJ1-5; D gene ambiguous. The CDR3 covers 14 residues. Per germline, CDR1 SGHRS and CDR2 YFSETQ. V was shortened by 0 bases and J by 2 bases, with 6 bases between the two germline ends. In nucleotides, the CDR3 is TGCGCCAGCAGCTTGGGGCCAGGCAATCAGCCCCAGCATTTT. Protein: CASSLGPGNQPQHF.